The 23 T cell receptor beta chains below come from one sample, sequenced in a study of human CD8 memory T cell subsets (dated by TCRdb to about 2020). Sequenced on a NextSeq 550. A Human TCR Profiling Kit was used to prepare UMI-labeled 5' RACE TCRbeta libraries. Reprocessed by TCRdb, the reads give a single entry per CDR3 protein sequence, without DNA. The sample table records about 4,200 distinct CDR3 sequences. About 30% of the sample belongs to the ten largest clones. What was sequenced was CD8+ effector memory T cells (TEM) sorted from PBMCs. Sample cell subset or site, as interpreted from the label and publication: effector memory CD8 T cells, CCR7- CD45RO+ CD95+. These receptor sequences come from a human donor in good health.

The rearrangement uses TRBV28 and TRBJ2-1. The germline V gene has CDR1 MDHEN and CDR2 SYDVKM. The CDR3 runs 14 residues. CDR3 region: CASSPTADYNEQFF. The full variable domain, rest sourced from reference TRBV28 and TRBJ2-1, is DVKVTQSSRYLVKRTGEKVFLECVQDMDHENMFWYRQDPGLGLRLIYFSYDVKMKEKGDIPEGYSVSREKKERFSLILESASTNQTSMYLCASSPTADYNEQFFGPGTRLTVL.

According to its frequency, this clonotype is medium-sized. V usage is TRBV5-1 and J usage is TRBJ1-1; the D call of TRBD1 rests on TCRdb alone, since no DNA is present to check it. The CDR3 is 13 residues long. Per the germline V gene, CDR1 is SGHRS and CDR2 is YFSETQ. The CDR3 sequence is CASEKPGGTEAFF. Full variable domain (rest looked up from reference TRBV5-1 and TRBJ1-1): KAGVTQTPRYLIKTRGQQVTLSCSPISGHRSVSWYQQTPGQGLQFLFEYFSETQRNKGNFPGRFSGRQFSNSRSEMNVSTLELGDSALYLCASEKPGGTEAFFGQGTRLTVV.

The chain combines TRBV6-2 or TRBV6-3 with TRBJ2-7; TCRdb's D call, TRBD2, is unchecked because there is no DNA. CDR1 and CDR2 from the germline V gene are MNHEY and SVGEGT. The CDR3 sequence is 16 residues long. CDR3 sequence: CASSYSSRGYDYEQYF.

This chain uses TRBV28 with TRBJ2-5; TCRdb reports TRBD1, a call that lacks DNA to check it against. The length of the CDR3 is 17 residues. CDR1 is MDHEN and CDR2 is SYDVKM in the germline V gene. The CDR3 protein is CASSSLYGTGGRETQYF.

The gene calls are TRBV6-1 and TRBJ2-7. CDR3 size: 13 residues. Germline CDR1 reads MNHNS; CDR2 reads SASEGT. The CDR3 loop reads CASTMAESHEQYF.

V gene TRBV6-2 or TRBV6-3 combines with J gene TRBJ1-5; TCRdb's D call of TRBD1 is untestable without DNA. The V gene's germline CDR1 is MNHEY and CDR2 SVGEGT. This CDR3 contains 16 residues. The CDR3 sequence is CASRRPGQGESQPQHF.

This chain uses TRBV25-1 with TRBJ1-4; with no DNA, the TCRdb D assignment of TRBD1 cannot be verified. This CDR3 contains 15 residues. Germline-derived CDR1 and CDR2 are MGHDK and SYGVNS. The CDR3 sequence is CASSELQGDNEKLFF.

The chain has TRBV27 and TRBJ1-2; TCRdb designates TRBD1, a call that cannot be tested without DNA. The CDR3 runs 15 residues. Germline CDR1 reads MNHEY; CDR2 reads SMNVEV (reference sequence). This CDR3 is CASRKITGMGYGYTF.

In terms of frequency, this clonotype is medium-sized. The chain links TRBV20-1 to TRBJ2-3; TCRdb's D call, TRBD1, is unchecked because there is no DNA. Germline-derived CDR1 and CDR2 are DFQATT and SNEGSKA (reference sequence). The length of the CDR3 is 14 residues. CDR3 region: CSATPEESTDTQYF.

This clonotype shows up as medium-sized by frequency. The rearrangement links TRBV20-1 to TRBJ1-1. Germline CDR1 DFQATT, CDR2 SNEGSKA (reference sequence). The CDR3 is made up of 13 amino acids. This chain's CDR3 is CSASGGGDTEAFF.

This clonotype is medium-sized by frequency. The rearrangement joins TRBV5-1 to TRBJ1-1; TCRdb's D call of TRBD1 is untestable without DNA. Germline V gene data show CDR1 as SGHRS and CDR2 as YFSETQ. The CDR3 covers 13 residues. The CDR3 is CASSFEQGNEAFF.

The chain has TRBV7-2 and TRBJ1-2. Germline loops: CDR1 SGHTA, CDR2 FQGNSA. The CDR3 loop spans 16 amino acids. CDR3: CASSLRRTDSYYGYTF.

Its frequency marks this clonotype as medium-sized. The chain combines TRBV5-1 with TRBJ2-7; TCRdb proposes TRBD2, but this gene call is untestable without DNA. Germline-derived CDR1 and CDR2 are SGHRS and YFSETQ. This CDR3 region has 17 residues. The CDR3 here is CASSFGDEGLAGPEQYF.

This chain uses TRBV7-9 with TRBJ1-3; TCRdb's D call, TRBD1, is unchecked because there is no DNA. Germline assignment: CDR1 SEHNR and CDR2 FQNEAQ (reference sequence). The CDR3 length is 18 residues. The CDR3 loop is CASSPPVTGSFSGNTIYF.

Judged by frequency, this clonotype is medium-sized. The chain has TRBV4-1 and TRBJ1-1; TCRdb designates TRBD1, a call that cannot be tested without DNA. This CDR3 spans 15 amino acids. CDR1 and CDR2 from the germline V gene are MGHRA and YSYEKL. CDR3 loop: CASSQDGTGVSEAFF.

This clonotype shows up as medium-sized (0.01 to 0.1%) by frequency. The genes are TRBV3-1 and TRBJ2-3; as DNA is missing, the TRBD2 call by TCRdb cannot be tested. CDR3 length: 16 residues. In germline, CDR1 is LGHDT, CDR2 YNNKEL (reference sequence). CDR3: CASSQEVAGGKDTQYF.

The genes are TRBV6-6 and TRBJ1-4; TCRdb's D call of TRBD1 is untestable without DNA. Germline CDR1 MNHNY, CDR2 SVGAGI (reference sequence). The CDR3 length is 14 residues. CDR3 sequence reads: CASSYTGEGEKLFF.

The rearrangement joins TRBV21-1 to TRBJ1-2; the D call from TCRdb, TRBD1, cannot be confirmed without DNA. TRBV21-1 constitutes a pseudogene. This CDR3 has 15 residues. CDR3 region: CARLRRDRVSVGYTF.

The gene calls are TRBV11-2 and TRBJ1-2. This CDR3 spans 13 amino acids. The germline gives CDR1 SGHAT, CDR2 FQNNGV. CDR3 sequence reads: CASLGQQPEGYTF.

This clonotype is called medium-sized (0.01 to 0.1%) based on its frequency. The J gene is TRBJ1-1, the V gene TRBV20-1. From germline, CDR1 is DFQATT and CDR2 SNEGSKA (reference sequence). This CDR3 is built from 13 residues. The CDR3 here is CSARGGGDTEAFF.

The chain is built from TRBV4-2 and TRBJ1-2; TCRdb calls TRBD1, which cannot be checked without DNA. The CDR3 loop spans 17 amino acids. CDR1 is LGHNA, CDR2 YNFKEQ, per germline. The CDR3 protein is CASSPASGQGGGYGYTF.

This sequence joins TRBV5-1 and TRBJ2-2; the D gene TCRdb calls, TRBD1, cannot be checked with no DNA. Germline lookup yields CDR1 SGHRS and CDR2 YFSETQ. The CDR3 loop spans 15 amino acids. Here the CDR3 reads CASSLDRGRVGELFF.

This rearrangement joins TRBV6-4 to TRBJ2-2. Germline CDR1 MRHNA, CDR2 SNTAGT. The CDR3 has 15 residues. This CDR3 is CASSDLADNTGELFF.